This is a list of T cell receptor beta chains from one sample in a study of blood T cell repertoires in COVID-19. Assay used: immunoSEQ multiplex PCR; TCRdb lists only in-frame clones, some missing. The repertoire holds about 89,000 clones, approximately 75% seen once, with about 15% in the top ten. The source material was peripheral blood. The receptors were sampled from a woman aged 80 or over with acute or convalescent COVID-19. CDR3s include the opening cysteine and the closing phenylalanine or tryptophan.

TRBJ2-5 TRBV30 CAWSVLHRETQYF
TRBJ1-6 TRBV25-1 CASKSRDRPLHF
TRBJ1-1 TRBV7-2 CASSTLGGGRTEAFF
TRBJ1-2 TRBV5-1 CASSYDSPVFHGYTF
TRBJ2-7 TRBV2 CASFRDSSYEQYF
TRBJ1-2 TRBV28 CASSSYRDSYGYTF
TRBJ1-5 TRBV3-1/TRBV3-2 CASSQRGGGGQPQHF
TRBJ2-3 TRBV2 CASTPEVAATDTQYF
TRBJ1-4 TRBV10-3 CAISVGTSGGEKLFF
TRBJ1-1 TRBV5-1 CASRPGQGSTEAFF
TRBJ1-1 TRBV18 CASSLQGWDTEAFF
TRBJ2-5 TRBV7-2 CASSPWGLAEETQYF
TRBJ1-5 TRBV5-1 CASSLQMGDQPQHF
TRBJ1-5 TRBV2 CASSGDRVQPQHF
TRBJ1-5 TRBV19 CASSMKSRQPQHF
TRBJ1-2 TRBV28 CASSLLTGVDYGYTF
TRBJ2-7 TRBV30 CAWISEYEQYF
TRBJ2-2 TRBV19 CASSMGGLPNTGELFF
TRBJ1-5 TRBV28 CASRRRDSLQPQHF
TRBJ2-7 TRBV5-4 CASSLTSGRTYEQYF
TRBJ1-6 TRBV29-1 CSAGTGGVNSPLHF
TRBJ1-3 TRBV6-5 CASYAPGGNTIYF
TRBJ2-3 TRBV10-3 CATGQGARDTQYF
TRBJ2-7 TRBV18 CASSPGGTDYEQYF
TRBJ2-7 TRBV4-3 CASSHGTGTYEQYF
TRBJ2-7 TRBV6-5 CATAGTGLYEQYF
TRBJ2-5 TRBV3-1/TRBV3-2 CASTGKDYQETQYF
TRBJ1-3 TRBV2 CASTRGEFIYF
TRBJ2-4 TRBV28 CASSIRQGKPKNIQYF
TRBJ2-1 TRBV27 CASSPPTRRGQFF
TRBJ1-1 TRBV19 CASSIDGSNTEAFF
TRBJ1-3 TRBV10-3 CAISDSGTELSGNTIYF
TRBJ2-5 TRBV30 CAWTWTGWGQETQYF
TRBJ1-1 TRBV6-2/TRBV6-3 CASSKQGGSTEAFF
TRBJ2-7 TRBV4-2 CASSQARDSSYEQYF
TRBJ1-2 TRBV28 CASSLRSGRPNYGYTF
TRBJ1-1 TRBV5-1 CASSFSLGTGITEAFF
TRBJ2-2 TRBV5-6 CASSSRGAKNTGELFF
TRBJ2-2 TRBV2 CASSVRERGKMNTGELFF
TRBJ1-5 TRBV6-1 CASSVLPGGNFKYSNQPQHF
TRBJ2-2 TRBV3-1/TRBV3-2 CASSPLIGGTGELFF
TRBJ2-2 TRBV29-1 CSVERDTTGELFF
TRBJ2-1 TRBV7-2 CASSRDTASSYNEQFF
TRBJ2-7 TRBV3-1/TRBV3-2 CASSQEGQGLLMTYEQYF
TRBJ1-1 TRBV28 CASSPPTLNTEAFF
TRBJ2-7 TRBV6-2/TRBV6-3 CASSYSGTSGHYEQYF
TRBJ1-1 TRBV30 CAWSGQGVTEAFF
TRBJ1-2 TRBV7-2 CASSLAGGAYGYTF
TRBJ2-7 TRBV7-2 CASSRRRQGAYEQYF
TRBJ1-1 TRBV28 CASTPTGDTEAFF
TRBJ1-1 TRBV29-1 CSVPGPQGVGTEAFF
TRBJ2-7 TRBV9 CASSDRGYEQYF
TRBJ1-1 TRBV25-1 CASSEYGVGDSNTEAFF
TRBJ1-4 TRBV9 CASSATGGHNEKLFF
TRBJ2-1 TRBV15 CATSRGIRTGASDAQFF
TRBJ2-2 TRBV18 CASSRGTGSAGELFF
TRBJ1-1 TRBV2 CASSDSGTANTEAFF
TRBJ2-7 TRBV18 CASSPGRDPTYEQYF
TRBJ2-3 TRBV10-3 CAISEPRQGERDTQYF